This T cell receptor (beta chain) appears in the sequencing data of a study of blood T cells in healthy people across ages. Study outcomes and limitations: Investigators treated diversity estimates from one million T cells as underestimates. Age advanced and TCR beta diversity per million T cells fell, roughly linearly.

The draw of peripheral blood yielded ten milliliters from each donor. Alongside a J-beta primer mix, a sample-barcoded 5' primer served in a second PCR lasting roughly 6 to 11 cycles. TCRdb reanalysed the 5' RACE reads using MiXCR and keeps one entry per CDR3 protein. Found here are fewer than 750,000 distinct CDR3 sequences, roughly half of them singletons; the top ten hold approximately 13%. A remark on this clonotype: Its target is not known.

From germline, CDR1 is SGHRS and CDR2 YFSETQ. The CDR3 covers 19 residues. The V call is TRBV5-1, the J call TRBJ2-1; TRBD2 is a possible D gene (6 bases). The J call may be mistaken, given a closer DNA end match to TRBJ2-7. Sequencing used blood. This clonotype originated in an elderly woman in good health. This CDR3 is CASPGRGRPKTSSYNEQYF. In nucleotides, the CDR3 is TGCGCCAGCCCCGGCCGGGGGAGGCCTAAAACGAGCTCCTACAATGAGCAGTACTTC.